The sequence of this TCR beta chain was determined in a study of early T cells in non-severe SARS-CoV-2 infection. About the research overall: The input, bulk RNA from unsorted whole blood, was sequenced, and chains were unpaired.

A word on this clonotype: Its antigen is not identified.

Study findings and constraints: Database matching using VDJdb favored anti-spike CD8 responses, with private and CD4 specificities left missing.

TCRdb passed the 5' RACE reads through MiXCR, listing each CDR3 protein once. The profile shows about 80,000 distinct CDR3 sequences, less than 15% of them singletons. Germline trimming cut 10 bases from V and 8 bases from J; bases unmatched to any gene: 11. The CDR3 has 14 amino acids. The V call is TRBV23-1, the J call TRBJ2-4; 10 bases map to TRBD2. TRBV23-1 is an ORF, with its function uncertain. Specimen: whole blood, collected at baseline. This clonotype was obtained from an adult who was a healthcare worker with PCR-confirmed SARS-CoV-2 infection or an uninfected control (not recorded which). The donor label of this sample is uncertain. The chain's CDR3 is CATAPGSGRDIQYF. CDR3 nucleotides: TGCGCCACTGCTCCAGGCAGCGGGAGGGACATTCAGTACTTC.